This record concerns one T cell receptor beta chain sequence. Sequencing was performed with immunoSEQ multiplex PCR; in TCRdb, only in-frame clones are kept and a portion is missing. The table includes a few hundred thousand clones, around 90% detected once. The record originates from a study of blood T cell repertoires in COVID-19. The wider study: T cells, B-cell-depleted T cells, or PBMCs provided the cDNA or gDNA that served as material.

This CDR3 is 13 amino acids long. V lost 4 bases to trimming and J lost 5 bases, with 13 bases between them. Germline V gene lookup returns CDR1 SGHKS and CDR2 YYEKEE (reference sequence). Sample: PBMCs or T cells enriched from blood (not recorded which). This TCR derives from a woman aged 18-30 years with acute COVID-19. The rearrangement links TRBV5-5 to TRBJ2-7; weak D call: TRBD1 (6 bases). This CDR3 reads CASSPESGDEQYF. Here the CDR3 DNA reads TGTGCCAGCAGCCCCGAATCAGGGGACGAGCAGTACTTC.